These 20 T cell receptor beta chains came from one sample sequenced in a study of neurological immune-mediated disorders. TCRdb processed the 5' RACE reads anew with MiXCR; each CDR3 protein has one entry. The table includes 30,000 to 45,000 distinct CDR3 sequences, more than 4.5% detected once. Sequencing was done on a sample of CD4+ T cells from blood. The receptors were sampled from a man aged 18 to 29 in good health.

Ten or more counts support this clonotype. The chain joins TRBV25-1 to TRBJ2-2; TRBD1 is a possible D gene (5 bases). This CDR3 is 15 amino acids long. CDR1 and CDR2 from the germline V gene are MGHDK and SYGVNS. The V end was cut by 8 bases, the J end by 1 base, with 14 bases between. CDR3 region: CASGDSTVNTGELFF. CDR3 nucleotide sequence: TGTGCCAGCGGAGACAGCACCGTGAACACCGGGGAGCTGTTTTTT.

This clonotype was seen ten or more times. J is TRBJ1-2 and V is TRBV7-9; unclear D gene. Per the germline V gene, CDR1 is SEHNR and CDR2 is FQNEAQ (reference sequence). This CDR3 is built from 11 residues. V shed 7 bases and J shed 9 bases, with 12 bases lying between them. The CDR3 sequence: CASTSSASYTF. The DNA for the CDR3 is TGTGCCAGCACCTCCTCGGCGAGCTACACCTTC.

This clonotype was detected ten times or more. This chain uses TRBV20-1 with TRBJ2-1; 7 bases are shared with TRBD2. The CDR3 has 14 amino acids. Losses at the gene ends were 6 bases for V and 4 bases for J; bases not matched to a gene: 9. In germline, CDR1 is DFQATT, CDR2 SNEGSKA (reference sequence). The CDR3 DNA sequence: TGCAGTGCGGCCGCTACGCGGGGGTACAATGAGCAGTTCTTC. Protein: CSAAATRGYNEQFF.

This chain joins TRBV5-8 and TRBJ1-5; 8 bases agree with TRBD1. The CDR3 runs to 15 residues. Unmatched junction bases numbered 13, after V lost 7 bases and J lost 7 bases. Germline V CDR1 and CDR2: SGHTS, YDEGEE. Here the CDR3 reads CASGARTGRNQPQHF. The CDR3 region has the DNA TGTGCCAGCGGTGCTAGGACAGGGAGGAACCAGCCCCAGCATTTT. Variable domain in full (rest from reference TRBV5-8 and TRBJ1-5): EAGVTQSPTHLIKTRGQQATLRCSPISGHTSVYWYQQALGLGLQFLLWYDEGEERNRGNFPPRFSGRQFPNYSSELNVNALELEDSALYLCASGARTGRNQPQHFGDGTRLSIL.

Regarding this clonotype: A much more abundant neighbour one base away suggests this may be a read error. The chain carries TRBV7-6 and TRBJ1-1, with D perhaps matching TRBD1 (6 bases). There are 13 residues in the CDR3. Looked up from germline, CDR1 is SGHVS and CDR2 is FNYEAQ. CDR3 region: CASSLGTVTETFF. DNA of the CDR3: TGTGCCAGCAGCTTAGGGACAGTCACTGAAACTTTCTTT.

This clonotype was recorded at least ten times. The gene calls are TRBV5-1 and TRBJ1-1; 8 positions agree with TRBD1. The CDR3 runs 13 residues. V dropped 6 bases and J dropped 4; count of bases not matched to a gene: 5. The V gene's germline CDR1 is SGHRS and CDR2 YFSETQ. CDR3 bases: TGCGCCAGCACCAGGGGGCTGTTCACTGAAGCTTTCTTT. As protein: CASTRGLFTEAFF.

This clonotype came up a few times. V gene TRBV20-1 combines with J gene TRBJ2-7; D call uncertain. Germline values: CDR1 DFQATT, CDR2 SNEGSKA (reference sequence). The CDR3 sequence is 12 residues long. V was shortened by 3 bases and J by 5 bases, with 11 bases between the two germline ends. CDR3 amino acids: CSASSGPDEQYF. The CDR3 region has the DNA TGCAGTGCTAGTTCCGGGCCAGACGAGCAGTACTTC.

This clonotype was counted ten times or more. The gene calls are TRBV13 and TRBJ2-2; 7 positions match TRBD1. After removal of 9 bases from V and 4 bases from J, the junction contained 8 bases not matched to a gene. Germline V CDR1 and CDR2: PRHDT, FYEKMQ (reference sequence). This CDR3 has 14 amino acids. The CDR3 reads CASLRQGFTGELFF. DNA of the CDR3: TGTGCCAGTCTAAGACAGGGTTTCACCGGGGAGCTGTTTTTT.

This clonotype has ten or more counts. The gene calls are TRBV5-1 and TRBJ2-2; no clear D gene. Germline V gene sequence: CDR1 SGHRS, CDR2 YFSETQ. The V gene lost 3 bases and the J gene lost 4 bases, with 16 bases spanning the gap. CDR3 size: 16 residues. CDR3 nucleotide sequence: TGCGCCAGCAGCTCCCTGCGATCCAGTGGCACCGGGGAGCTGTTTTTT. Translation: CASSSLRSSGTGELFF.

This clonotype was detected ten times or more. The chain combines TRBV5-1 with TRBJ2-5, with 8 bases aligning to TRBD1. Germline V gives CDR1 SGHRS, CDR2 YFSETQ. J gave up 5 bases and V 5 bases, and 5 bases lay outside the gene matches. The CDR3 runs to 13 residues. The CDR3 nucleotides are TGCGCCAGCAGAGGGACAGGAGAGGAGACCCAGTACTTC. This translates into CASRGTGEETQYF.

The sample holds many counts of this clonotype. The chain carries TRBV5-1 and TRBJ2-5; D is uncertain. The germline V gene has CDR1 SGHRS and CDR2 YFSETQ. V lost 2 bases to trimming and J lost 0 bases, with 8 bases between them. The CDR3 totals 14 residues. CDR3: CASSFRKNQETQYF. The CDR3 DNA reads TGCGCCAGCAGCTTTAGGAAGAACCAAGAGACCCAGTACTTC.

This clonotype was counted at least ten times. The chain uses TRBV5-1 and TRBJ2-2; a possible D gene is TRBD1 (6 bases). The germline gives CDR1 SGHRS, CDR2 YFSETQ. The length of the CDR3 is 14 residues. V lost 0 bases to trimming and J lost 8 bases, with 11 bases between them. The CDR3 sequence: CASSLALDRGELFF. The CDR3, as DNA: TGCGCCAGCAGCTTGGCCTTGGACAGAGGGGAGCTGTTTTTT.

The chain combines TRBV5-5 with TRBJ2-1; D is unclear. CDR3 length: 15 residues. V dropped 5 bases and J dropped 7 bases, with 19 bases sitting between them. Germline lookup yields CDR1 SGHKS and CDR2 YYEKEE (reference sequence). CDR3 sequence reads: CASSQLTELSNEQFF. The CDR3 DNA reads TGTGCCAGCAGTCAGCTCACAGAGCTATCGAATGAGCAGTTCTTC. Full variable domain (rest looked up from reference TRBV5-5 and TRBJ2-1): DAGVTQSPTHLIKTRGQQVTLRCSPISGHKSVSWYQQVLGQGPQFIFQYYEKEERGRGNFPDRFSARQFPNYSSELNVNALLLGDSALYLCASSQLTELSNEQFFGPGTRLTVL.

This clonotype was counted many times. The chain joins TRBV29-1 to TRBJ2-5; D possibly matches TRBD1 or TRBD2 (6 bases each). Germline V gene sequence: CDR1 SQVTM, CDR2 ANQGSEA. This CDR3 is 13 amino acids long. Trimming removed 8 bases at V and 5 bases at J, with 18 bases between. This CDR3 is CSHVGGSSETQYF. The DNA for the CDR3 is TGCAGCCATGTGGGGGGCTCATCGGAGACCCAGTACTTC.

Many counts were recorded for this clonotype. V gene TRBV7-3 combines with J gene TRBJ2-7, with D perhaps matching TRBD1 or TRBD2 (6 bases each). The CDR3 sequence is 15 residues long. Trimming took off 1 base at V and 5 bases at J, with 15 bases between the two ends. CDR1 and CDR2 from the germline V gene are SGHTA and FQGTGA. CDR3 in amino acids: CASSLRGGTWDEQYF. CDR3 nucleotides: TGTGCCAGCAGCTTAAGAGGCGGGACATGGGACGAGCAGTACTTC.

The chain employs TRBV6-5 and TRBJ1-2; no definite D call. Trimming pared 9 bases from V and 4 bases from J, leaving 12 bases between. The CDR3 consists of 12 residues. Germline assignment: CDR1 MNHEY and CDR2 SVGAGI. The CDR3 sequence: CASGEPIYGYTF. CDR3 coding DNA: TGTGCCAGTGGGGAGCCCATCTATGGCTACACCTTC.

This clonotype was observed at least ten times. V usage is TRBV7-8 and J usage is TRBJ1-6; tentatively, D is TRBD1 (6 bases). V was cut by 6 bases and J by 8 bases, with 11 bases left in between. Germline CDR1 SGHVS, CDR2 FQNEAQ. This CDR3 has 13 residues. Here the CDR3 DNA reads TGTGCCAGCAGTCCATGGACAGATTCACCCCTCCACTTT. Translated, it gives CASSPWTDSPLHF. Combining the CDR3 with reference TRBV7-8 and TRBJ1-6 gives the whole variable domain GAGVSQSPRYKVAKRGQDVALRCDPISGHVSLFWYQQALGQGPEFLTYFQNEAQLDKSGLPSDRFFAERPEGSVSTLKIQRTQQEDSAVYLCASSPWTDSPLHFGNGTRLTVT.

This clonotype has at least ten counts. The J gene is TRBJ2-1, the V gene TRBV5-5; TRBD1 aligns across 9 bases. After removal of 4 bases from V and 7 bases from J, the junction contained 9 bases not matched to a gene. Germline CDR1 is SGHKS and CDR2 is YYEKEE (reference sequence). The CDR3 loop spans 15 amino acids. This CDR3 reads CASSPGQGRTNEQFF. Here the CDR3 DNA reads TGTGCCAGCAGCCCGGGACAGGGTAGGACGAATGAGCAGTTCTTC. Full variable domain (remainder filled in from reference TRBV5-5 and TRBJ2-1): DAGVTQSPTHLIKTRGQQVTLRCSPISGHKSVSWYQQVLGQGPQFIFQYYEKEERGRGNFPDRFSARQFPNYSSELNVNALLLGDSALYLCASSPGQGRTNEQFFGPGTRLTVL.

This rearrangement joins TRBV6-4 to TRBJ1-2; D unresolved. Trimming cost V 4 bases and J 8 bases, with 11 bases left between them. This CDR3 has 12 amino acids. Germline V gene sequence: CDR1 MRHNA, CDR2 SNTAGT. The CDR3 DNA reads as TGTGCCAGCAGTGGACCCGGATGGGGCTACACCTTC. Its translation is CASSGPGWGYTF.

This clonotype was detected many times. The chain uses TRBV7-2 and TRBJ1-2, with D uncertain. This CDR3 has 14 amino acids. The ends were cut back, 1 base at V and 8 bases at J, with 14 bases in the middle. Germline V gene sequence: CDR1 SGHTA, CDR2 FQGNSA. CDR3 residues: CASSLDGQDRGYTF. The CDR3 DNA reads as TGTGCCAGCAGCTTAGACGGCCAGGATCGGGGCTACACCTTC.